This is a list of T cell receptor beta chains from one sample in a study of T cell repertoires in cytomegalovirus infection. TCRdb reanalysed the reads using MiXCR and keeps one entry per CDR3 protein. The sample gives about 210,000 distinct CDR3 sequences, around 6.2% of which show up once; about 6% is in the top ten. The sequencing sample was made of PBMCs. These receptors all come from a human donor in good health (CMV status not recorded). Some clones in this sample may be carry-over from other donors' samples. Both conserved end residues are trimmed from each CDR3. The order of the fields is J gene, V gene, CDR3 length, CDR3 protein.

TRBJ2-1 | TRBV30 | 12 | AWRKGRSYNEQF
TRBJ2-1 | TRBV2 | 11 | ATAGLAYNEQF
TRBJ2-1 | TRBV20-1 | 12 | SARGQGTYNEQF
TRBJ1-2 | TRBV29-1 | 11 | CVEKEDVYGYT
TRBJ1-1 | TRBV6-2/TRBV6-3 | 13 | ASSYGDQRNTEAF
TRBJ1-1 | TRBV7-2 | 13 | ASSYAYRGGTEAF
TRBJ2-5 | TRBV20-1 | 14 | SAEPMGLAGRETQY
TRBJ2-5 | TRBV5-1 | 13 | ASRGLALPGETQY
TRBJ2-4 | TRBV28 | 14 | ASSLYAGAAKNIQY
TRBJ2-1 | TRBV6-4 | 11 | ASSLDRGNEQF
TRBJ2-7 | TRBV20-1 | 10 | SAAKQGAEQY
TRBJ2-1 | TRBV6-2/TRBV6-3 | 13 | ASIKSGGARNEQF
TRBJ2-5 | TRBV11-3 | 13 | ASSSGNRGKETQY
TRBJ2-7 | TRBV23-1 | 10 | ASSYTGNEQY
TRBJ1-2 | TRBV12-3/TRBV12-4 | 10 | ASSFVETGYT
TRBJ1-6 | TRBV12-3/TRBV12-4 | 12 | ASSLQRIYSPLH
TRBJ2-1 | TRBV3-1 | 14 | ASSPLSSGGASEQF
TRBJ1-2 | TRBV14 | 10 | ASSQLRDGYT
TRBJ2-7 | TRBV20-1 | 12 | SAREAQTNYEQY
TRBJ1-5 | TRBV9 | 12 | ASSPAGNNQPQH
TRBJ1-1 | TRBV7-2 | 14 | ASSQGPGQGSTEAF
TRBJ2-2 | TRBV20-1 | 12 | SVGQGGDTGELF
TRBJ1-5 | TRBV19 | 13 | ASSGGGEANQPQH
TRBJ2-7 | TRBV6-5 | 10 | ASSGNLHEQY
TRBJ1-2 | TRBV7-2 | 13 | ASSLPGQGFYGYT
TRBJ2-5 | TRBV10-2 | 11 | ASRLDGGETQY
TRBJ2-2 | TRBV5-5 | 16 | ASSLFVTSGGNTGELF
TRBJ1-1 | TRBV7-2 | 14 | ASSLGPTGANTEAF
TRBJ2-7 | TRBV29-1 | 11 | SAVTGSSYEQY
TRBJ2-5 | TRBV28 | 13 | ASSLGTGGLETQY
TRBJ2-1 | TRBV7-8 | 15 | ASSSAGTSGVYNEQF
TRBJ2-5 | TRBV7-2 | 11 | ASTNSHRETQY
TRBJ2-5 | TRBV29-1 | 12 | SVTRRSLEETQY
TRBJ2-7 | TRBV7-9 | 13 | ASSLATGIGYEQY
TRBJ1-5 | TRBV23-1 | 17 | ASLETGQPNTDSNQPQH
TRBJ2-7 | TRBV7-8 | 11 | ASSSQGLDEQY
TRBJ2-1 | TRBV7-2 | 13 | ASRRQGRSYNEQF
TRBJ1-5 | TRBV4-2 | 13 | ASSQDRDSDQPQH
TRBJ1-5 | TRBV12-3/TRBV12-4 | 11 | ASSPSDSQPQH
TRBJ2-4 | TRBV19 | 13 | ASSIALLAKNIQY
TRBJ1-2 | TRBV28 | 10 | ASSFRVYGYT
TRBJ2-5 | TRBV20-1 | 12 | SARDPIPGETQY
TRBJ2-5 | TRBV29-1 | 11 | SVERDYQETQY
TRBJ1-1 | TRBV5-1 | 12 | ASSPAPLNTEAF
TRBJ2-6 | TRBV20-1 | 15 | SARERVGGAGANVLT
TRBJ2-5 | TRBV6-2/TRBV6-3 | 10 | ASSSNQETQY
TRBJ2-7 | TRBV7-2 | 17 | ASSLKTGLPWSRDYEQY
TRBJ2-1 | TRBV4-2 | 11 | ASSRVATSEQF
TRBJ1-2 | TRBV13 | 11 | ASSSGGRYGYT
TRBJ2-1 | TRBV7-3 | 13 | ASSSGGVSYNEQF
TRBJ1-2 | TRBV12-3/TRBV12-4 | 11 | ASSLDASAGYT
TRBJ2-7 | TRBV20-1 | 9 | SARQGVKQY
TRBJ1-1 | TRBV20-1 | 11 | SASFRGYGEAF
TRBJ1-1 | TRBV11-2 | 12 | ASSLGSGRTEAF
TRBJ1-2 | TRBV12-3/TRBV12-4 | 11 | ASSLWVPYGYT
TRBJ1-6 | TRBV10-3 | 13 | AISESFRSNSPLH
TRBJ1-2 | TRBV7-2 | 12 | ASSLPGINYGYT
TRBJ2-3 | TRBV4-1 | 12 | ASSAAPGTDTQY
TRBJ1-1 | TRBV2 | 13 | ASSARGIVSAEAF